Sequencing of this TCR beta chain was carried out in a study of OX40 agonist ivuxolimab in advanced cancers. Whole-study context: Partial responses occurred in Three dose-escalation patients, one with hepatocellular carcinoma and two with cutaneous melanoma.

As to this clone: Its antigen is not known.

At baseline, cycle 4 day 1, and cycle 7 day 1, blood was sampled. V was cut by 5 bases and J by 0 bases, with 20 bases left in between. The germline V gene has CDR1 MDHEN and CDR2 SYDVKM. The CDR3 has 17 amino acids. Overall study results and limits: Relative to CD4+, CD8+ T cells held more expanded clones on average. The work left the antigen specificity of expanded peripheral T cells undetermined.

Produced via immunoSEQ multiplex PCR; TCRdb's table is partial and in-frame only. The table includes tens of thousands of clones, approximately 89% detected once. The starting material was CD4+ or CD8+ T cells sorted from blood, obtained in a trial of the OX40 agonist ivuxolimab. This clonotype was sampled from an adult with an advanced solid tumor such as melanoma, head and neck, liver or kidney cancer. V and J are TRBV28 and TRBJ2-7; possible D gene TRBD1, 6 bases. The CDR3 reads CASSAASRTETSYEQYF. The CDR3 nucleotides are TGTGCCAGCAGTGCCGCCTCCCGGACAGAGACCTCCTACGAGCAGTACTTC.